This passage covers 5 T cell receptor beta chains from one sample sequenced in a study of regulatory T cells in long-lasting Graves disease (dated by TCRdb to the early 2020s). The protocol used for the library was multiplex PCR. Sequencer: Illumina HiSeq 4000. TCR beta libraries were built with iRepertoire HTBI primers and Arm-PCR amplification of CDR3 regions. TCRdb reworked the public reads: Q25 trimming with fastp, MiXCR clone assembly, productive beta chains retained. Each CDR3 protein appears once, grouped with its most common genes and DNA. Counted in this sample were roughly 400,000 distinct CDR3 sequences; around 20% of them appeared once. The ten largest make up roughly 20% of the sample. The time point label for this specimen denotes: persistent/refractory GD, antithyroid drugs over 5 years with positive TRAb. RNA was extracted from PBMCs in TRIzol for both TCR sequencing and RNA sequencing.

Sequenced material: peripheral blood mononuclear cells (PBMCs), taken when the disease was refractory, from a patient treated with antithyroid drugs. These receptors were obtained from a female donor with Graves disease.

This chain uses TRBV6-9 with TRBJ2-2; D call uncertain. The germline CDR1 and CDR2 sequences are MNHGY and SVAAGI. V was clipped by 3 bases and J by 5 bases, with 7 bases between them. The CDR3 contains 13 residues. The CDR3 region is CASSYRHTGELFF. CDR3 nucleotide sequence: TGTGCCAGCAGTTACAGACATACCGGGGAGCTGTTTTTT.

This clonotype was seen more than once but under ten times. A much larger clone is a single base away; this may be a read error. The chain links TRBV6-1 to TRBJ2-7; the D is unclear. Germline CDR1 reads MNHNS; CDR2 reads SASEGT. The CDR3 is 14 residues long. V lost 6 bases, J lost 6 bases, and 18 bases lay in between. CDR3 loop: CASRCKLVGSEQYF. DNA of the CDR3: TGTGCCAGCAGGTGCAAGCTAGTCGGTTCCGAGCAGTACTTC.

This clonotype has just a few counts. The chain joins TRBV27 to TRBJ2-7, with 7 nucleotides matching TRBD1. The trim removed 5 bases at V and 0 bases at J, leaving 10 bases unmatched. Germline CDR1 MNHEY, CDR2 SMNVEV (reference sequence). The CDR3 spans 16 residues. CDR3 protein: CASSPDRTGFSYEQYF. CDR3 bases: TGTGCCAGCAGTCCAGACAGGACAGGTTTCTCCTACGAGCAGTACTTC.

This clonotype was seen many times. The V and J genes are TRBV24-1 and TRBJ2-2, with no clear D. The V and J ends lost 3 bases and 4 bases respectively, with 8 bases between them. Germline CDR1 KGHDR, CDR2 SFDVKD. The CDR3 is 14 amino acids. The CDR3 bases are TGTGCCACCAGTGATCCTGATGTCACCGGGGAGCTGTTTTTT. Its translation: CATSDPDVTGELFF.

This clonotype showed up many times. V usage is TRBV3-1 and J usage is TRBJ1-1; 7 positions match TRBD1. Per germline, CDR1 LGHDT and CDR2 YNNKEL (reference sequence). This CDR3 has 15 amino acids. Trimming cost V 5 bases and J 0 bases; bases outside gene matches: 6. For the CDR3, the DNA is TGTGCCAGCAGCATACGACAGGGAATGAACACTGAAGCTTTCTTT. The encoded protein is CASSIRQGMNTEAFF. Complete variable domain (other parts from reference TRBV3-1 and TRBJ1-1): DTAVSQTPKYLVTQMGNDKSIKCEQNLGHDTMYWYKQDSKKFLKIMFSYNNKELIINETVPNRFSPKSPDKAHLNLHINSLELGDSAVYFCASSIRQGMNTEAFFGQGTRLTVV.